The 16 T cell receptor beta chains below all came from one sample that was sequenced in a study of siplizumab effects on memory and regulatory T cells. Sequenced by immunoSEQ multiplex PCR; TCRdb stores in-frame clones only, minus some. The sample has around 100,000 clones; about 91% are singletons. The source material was Tregs sorted from blood. The receptors here all came from a human donor in good health.

The chain joins TRBV11-3 to TRBJ2-7; perhaps TRBD1 as D (6 bases). In germline, CDR1 is SGHNT, CDR2 YENEEA. This CDR3 region has 15 residues. Trimming stripped 2 bases from V and 3 bases from J, with 14 bases between. Written as DNA, the CDR3 is TGTGCCAGCAGCTTACGGGCAGGGGATCACTACGAGCAGTACTTC. This codes for CASSLRAGDHYEQYF. Based on the CDR3 plus reference TRBV11-3 and TRBJ2-7, the full variable domain is EAGVVQSPRYKIIEKKQPVAFWCNPISGHNTLYWYLQNLGQGPELLIRYENEEAVDDSQLPKDRFSAERLKGVDSTLKIQPAELGDSAVYLCASSLRAGDHYEQYFGPGTRLTVT.

V is TRBV4-2 and J is TRBJ2-2; D may match TRBD1 or TRBD2 (5 bases each). Germline V gene data show CDR1 as LGHNA and CDR2 as YNFKEQ. The germline V and J ends were trimmed by 4 bases and 3 bases, with 12 bases remaining between them. This CDR3 spans 15 amino acids. The DNA for the CDR3 is TGTGCCAGCAGCCCCTGGGGACGGGACACCGGGGAGCTGTTTTTT. It encodes CASSPWGRDTGELFF.

The rearrangement links TRBV4-2 to TRBJ1-2, with 7 positions matching TRBD1. Trimming cost V 5 bases and J 5 bases; bases outside gene matches: 5. Looked up from germline, CDR1 is LGHNA and CDR2 is YNFKEQ. The CDR3 covers 13 residues. The DNA of the CDR3 is TGTGCCAGCAGCTTGGCGGGACAGTATGGCTACACCTTC. Translation: CASSLAGQYGYTF.

V gene TRBV10-1 combines with J gene TRBJ2-7; tentatively, D is TRBD2 (5 bases). V was pared by 0 bases and J by 3 bases, with 9 bases between. Per germline, CDR1 WNHNN and CDR2 SYGVQD (reference sequence). CDR3 length equals 14 residues. The CDR3 loop is CASSESSANYEQYF. In nucleotides, the CDR3 is TGCGCCAGCAGTGAGTCTAGCGCGAACTACGAGCAGTACTTC.

V usage is TRBV6-1 and J usage is TRBJ2-4, with TRBD2 identical over 8 bases. CDR3 size: 20 residues. Germline CDR1 is MNHNS and CDR2 is SASEGT. Unmatched junction bases numbered 17, after V lost 2 bases and J lost 2 bases. The CDR3 region is CASSEIGVSSGRPSKNIQYF. The CDR3 DNA is TGTGCCAGCAGTGAAATCGGGGTTTCCAGCGGGAGACCCTCCAAAAACATTCAGTACTTC.

The V gene is TRBV4-1, the J gene TRBJ2-3, with TRBD2 as a possible D gene (5 bases). Deletions cut 3 bases from V and 0 bases from J, with 13 bases between. CDR3 length equals 16 residues. Per germline, CDR1 MGHRA and CDR2 YSYEKL. CDR3 DNA sequence: TGCGCCAGCAGCCACGTCCGGCGGGTGAGCACAGATACGCAGTATTTT. This translates into CASSHVRRVSTDTQYF.

V is TRBV7-9 and J is TRBJ2-3; D is undetermined. Germline-derived CDR1 and CDR2 are SEHNR and FQNEAQ (reference sequence). The V gene lost 3 bases and the J gene lost 4 bases, with 11 bases spanning the gap. The CDR3 is 14 amino acids. CDR3 DNA: TGTGCCAGCAGCTTGGCTGGTACCCCAGATACGCAGTATTTT. Translating it yields CASSLAGTPDTQYF.

V is TRBV15 and J is TRBJ2-3; D possibly corresponds to TRBD2 (6 bases). The V end lost 7 bases, the J end lost 5 bases, and 25 bases lay between the germline ends. Germline V lookup: CDR1 LNHNV, CDR2 YYDKDF (reference sequence). The CDR3 is made up of 17 amino acids. CDR3 bases: TGTGCCACCACCCCATTTATTCGGCGGGATTTAAAAGATACGCAGTATTTT. It translates to CATTPFIRRDLKDTQYF. Full variable domain (missing parts from reference TRBV15 and TRBJ2-3): DAMVIQNPRYQVTQFGKPVTLSCSQTLNHNVMYWYQQKSSQAPKLLFHYYDKDFNNEADTPDNFQSRRPNTSFCFLDIRSPGLGDTAMYLCATTPFIRRDLKDTQYFGPGTRLTVL.

This clone has only one observation. The chain combines TRBV6-1 with TRBJ1-1; D uncertain. This CDR3 is built from 10 residues. The germline gives CDR1 MNHNS, CDR2 SASEGT. Trimming took off 8 bases at V and 5 bases at J, with 6 bases between the two ends. CDR3 DNA sequence: TGTGCCAGCGGGGAAACTGAAGCTTTCTTT. Translated: CASGETEAFF.

This clone was seen only once. V and J are TRBV10-3 and TRBJ1-5; weak D call: TRBD1 (6 bases). The V gene's germline CDR1 is ENHRY and CDR2 SYGVKD. The length of the CDR3 is 14 residues. Trimming cost V 8 bases and J 3 bases, with 14 bases left between them. CDR3 residues: CAISVTGPNQPQHF. Here the CDR3 DNA reads TGTGCCATCTCTGTAACAGGGCCCAATCAGCCCCAGCATTTT.

The gene calls are TRBV28 and TRBJ1-5; D unclear. CDR3 size: 14 residues. Germline CDR1 MDHEN, CDR2 SYDVKM. Trimming left V 3 bases short and J 2 bases short, with 8 bases between. The CDR3 coding sequence is TGTGCCAGCAGTTTGGGTTCGGGCAATCAGCCCCAGCATTTT. Amino acids: CASSLGSGNQPQHF.

This chain joins TRBV5-1 and TRBJ1-1, with D uncertain. Trimming cost V 2 bases and J 4 bases, with 12 bases left between them. The CDR3 sequence is 14 residues long. Germline V gives CDR1 SGHRS, CDR2 YFSETQ. The CDR3: CASSLLSVSTEAFF. The CDR3 DNA reads TGCGCCAGCAGCTTACTTAGTGTGAGCACTGAAGCTTTCTTT.

The chain uses TRBV5-1 and TRBJ1-1; 10 bases align to TRBD1. Trimming removed 6 bases from V and 4 bases from J; junction bases left unmatched: 6. Per the germline V gene, CDR1 is SGHRS and CDR2 is YFSETQ. The CDR3 sequence is 14 residues long. The CDR3 is CASTPTGGTTEAFF. CDR3 nucleotides: TGCGCCAGCACACCGACAGGGGGCACCACTGAAGCTTTCTTT.

The J gene is TRBJ2-2, the V gene TRBV10-2; maybe TRBD2 (5 bases). The germline V gene encodes CDR1 WSHSY and CDR2 SAAADI. The CDR3 spans 13 residues. V lost 4 bases, J lost 6 bases, and 9 bases lay in between. CDR3: CASSVLASGELFF. CDR3 nucleotides: TGCGCCAGCAGTGTTCTAGCCTCCGGGGAGCTGTTTTTT.

The chain joins TRBV19 to TRBJ1-5; 11 nucleotides agree with TRBD1. The CDR3 runs to 15 residues. Germline loops: CDR1 LNHDA, CDR2 SQIVND (reference sequence). The trim removed 5 bases at V and 0 bases at J, leaving 0 bases unmatched. CDR3 DNA: TGTGCCAGTAGTGGGACAGGGGGTAGCAATCAGCCCCAGCATTTT. It specifies CASSGTGGSNQPQHF. The variable domain in full, completed from reference TRBV19 and TRBJ1-5, reads DGGITQSPKYLFRKEGQNVTLSCEQNLNHDAMYWYRQDPGQGLRLIYYSQIVNDFQKGDIAEGYSVSREKKESFPLTVTSAQKNPTAFYLCASSGTGGSNQPQHFGDGTRLSIL.

The rearrangement uses TRBV19 and TRBJ1-1; 8 nucleotides line up with TRBD1. CDR1 and CDR2 from the germline V gene are LNHDA and SQIVND (reference sequence). This CDR3 is built from 14 residues. Germline trimming cut 5 bases from V and 9 bases from J; bases unmatched to any gene: 11. The CDR3 DNA is TGTGCCAGTAGTTTTGGACAGGGCCCTAACAAAGCTTTCTTT. Translation gives CASSFGQGPNKAFF.